The present entry profiles one T cell receptor (beta chain) with its context. Its antigen is undetermined. The CDR3 length is 16 residues. From germline, CDR1 is LGHDT and CDR2 YNNKEL (reference sequence). The data were obtained in a study of T cells expressing NK-cell markers. Study context: In sorted CD3+CD56+NKG2C+, CD3+CD56+NKG2C- and CD3+CD56-NKG2C+ T cells, TCR beta repertoires were obtained.

Study-wide points: Six donors carried dominant NKG2C+ clonotypes that made up roughly 1.0-8% of their CD8+ T cells.

From the 5' RACE reads, TCRdb lists one entry per CDR3 protein and no DNA. In all, the sample yields under 600,000 distinct CDR3 sequences. The chain links TRBV3-1 to TRBJ1-6; with no DNA, the TCRdb D assignment of TRBD1 cannot be verified. The TCR originated in a woman aged 50 to 60 in good health. The sequenced sample consisted of blood T cells: a sorted CD56 or NKG2C T cell subset, CD4+ or CD8+ T cells, or bulk PBMC T cells (not recorded which). The CDR3 sequence is CASSRFPGQGNSPLHF.